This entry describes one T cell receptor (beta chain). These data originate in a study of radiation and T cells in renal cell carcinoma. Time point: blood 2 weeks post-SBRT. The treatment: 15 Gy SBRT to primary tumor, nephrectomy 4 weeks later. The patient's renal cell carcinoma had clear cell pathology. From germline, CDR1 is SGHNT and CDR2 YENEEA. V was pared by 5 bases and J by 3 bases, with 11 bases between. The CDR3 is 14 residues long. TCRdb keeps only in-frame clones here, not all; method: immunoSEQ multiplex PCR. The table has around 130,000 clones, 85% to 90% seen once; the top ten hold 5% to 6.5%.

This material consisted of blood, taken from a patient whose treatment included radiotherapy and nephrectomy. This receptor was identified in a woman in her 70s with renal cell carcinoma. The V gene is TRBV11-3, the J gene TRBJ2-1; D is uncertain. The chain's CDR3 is CASSPDPSYNEQFF. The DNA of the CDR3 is TGTGCCAGCAGCCCGGACCCCAGCTACAATGAGCAGTTCTTC.